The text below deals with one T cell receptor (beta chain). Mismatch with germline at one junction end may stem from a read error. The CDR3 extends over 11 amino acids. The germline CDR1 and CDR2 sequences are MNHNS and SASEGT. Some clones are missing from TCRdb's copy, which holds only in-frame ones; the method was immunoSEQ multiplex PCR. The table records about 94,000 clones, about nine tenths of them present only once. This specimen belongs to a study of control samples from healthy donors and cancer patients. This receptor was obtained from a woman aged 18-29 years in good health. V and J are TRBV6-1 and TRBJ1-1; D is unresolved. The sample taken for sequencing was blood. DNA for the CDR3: TGTGCCAGCAGGGAAGGGACTGAAGCTTTCTTT. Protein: CASREGTEAFF.